The rows below give T cell receptor beta chains drawn from one sample of a study of CD8+CD57+ T cells in acquired aplastic anemia. TCRdb processed the reads anew with MiXCR; each CDR3 protein has one entry. The table includes hundreds of thousands of distinct CDR3 sequences, roughly 34% detected once. The sequenced sample was sorted CD4+, CD8+, or CD8+CD57+ T cells (not recorded which) from PBMCs. These receptors came from a human donor with aplastic anemia. The CDR3 runs from the conserved cysteine through the conserved F or W. D genes are given only for firm matches. Clone size, where shown, is once, few, many, or a class for clones that have expanded.

v_gene: TRBV7-9
j_gene: TRBJ2-5
abundance: many
d_gene: TRBD1
CDR3aa: CASSPGQGETQYF
CDR3nt: TGTGCCAGCAGCCCAGGACAGGGGGAGACCCAGTACTTC

v_gene: TRBV14
j_gene: TRBJ2-2
abundance: few
d_gene: TRBD1
CDR3aa: CASSRGTAGELFF
CDR3nt: TGTGCCAGCAGCCGTGGGACAGCCGGGGAGCTGTTTTTT

v_gene: TRBV10-3
j_gene: TRBJ1-2
abundance: many
d_gene: TRBD1
CDR3aa: CAISEGVLGQGAYGYTF
CDR3nt: TGTGCCATCAGTGAGGGAGTTTTGGGACAGGGGGCTTATGGCTACACCTTC

v_gene: TRBV6-5
j_gene: TRBJ1-6
abundance: few
d_gene: TRBD1
CDR3aa: CASSYGTGVVNSPLHF
CDR3nt: TGTGCCAGCAGTTACGGGACAGGGGTGGTTAATTCACCCCTCCACTTT

v_gene: TRBV10-3
j_gene: TRBJ2-5
abundance: many
d_gene: -
CDR3aa: CAIRRDTQETQYF
CDR3nt: TGTGCCATCAGGCGGGACACCCAAGAGACCCAGTACTTC

v_gene: TRBV2
j_gene: TRBJ2-6
abundance: few
d_gene: -
CDR3aa: CASSGVRTGANVLTF
CDR3nt: TGTGCCAGCAGTGGGGTGAGAACTGGGGCCAACGTCCTGACTTTC

v_gene: TRBV5-1
j_gene: TRBJ1-2
abundance: many
d_gene: -
CDR3aa: CASSPQGLSYGYTF
CDR3nt: TGCGCCAGCAGTCCTCAAGGACTGAGCTATGGCTACACCTTC

v_gene: TRBV19
j_gene: TRBJ1-2
abundance: many
d_gene: TRBD1
CDR3aa: CASQTGGANYGYTF
CDR3nt: TGTGCCAGCCAGACAGGGGGAGCTAACTATGGCTACACCTTC

v_gene: TRBV2
j_gene: TRBJ1-2
abundance: -
d_gene: -
CDR3aa: CASSEGDEDYGYTF
CDR3nt: TGTGCCAGCAGTGAGGGGGACGAGGACTATGGCTACACCTTC

v_gene: TRBV7-9
j_gene: TRBJ1-4
abundance: -
d_gene: -
CDR3aa: CASSPRREKLFF
CDR3nt: TGTGCCAGCAGCCCCCGGAGGGAAAAACTGTTTTTT

v_gene: TRBV15
j_gene: TRBJ1-1
abundance: many
d_gene: -
CDR3aa: CATSRGSSTEAFF
CDR3nt: TGTGCCACCAGCAGAGGCTCGAGCACTGAAGCTTTCTTT

v_gene: TRBV7-3
j_gene: TRBJ1-5
abundance: many
d_gene: -
CDR3aa: CASSLSPPGGYSNQPQHF
CDR3nt: TGTGCCAGCAGCTTAAGCCCTCCAGGAGGGTATAGCAATCAGCCCCAGCATTTT

v_gene: TRBV4-3
j_gene: TRBJ2-5
abundance: -
d_gene: TRBD2
CDR3aa: CASSQMTSGAGETQYF
CDR3nt: TGCGCCAGCAGCCAAATGACTAGCGGGGCGGGGGAGACCCAGTACTTC

v_gene: TRBV19
j_gene: TRBJ1-4
abundance: -
d_gene: -
CDR3aa: CASSIGIATNEKLFF
CDR3nt: TGTGCCAGTAGTATAGGGATTGCAACTAATGAAAAACTGTTTTTT

v_gene: TRBV12-3/TRBV12-4
j_gene: TRBJ1-5
abundance: -
d_gene: -
CDR3aa: CASSEPGGSSNQPQHF
CDR3nt: TGTGCCAGCAGTGAACCGGGTGGCAGCAGCAATCAGCCCCAGCATTTT

v_gene: TRBV9
j_gene: TRBJ2-1
abundance: -
d_gene: -
CDR3aa: CASGRAEAGEQFF
CDR3nt: TGTGCCAGCGGGAGAGCAGAGGCGGGAGAGCAGTTCTTC

v_gene: TRBV9
j_gene: TRBJ2-1
abundance: -
d_gene: -
CDR3aa: CASIWLSDNRADHGEQFF
CDR3nt: TGTGCCAGCATCTGGCTAAGCGACAACCGGGCGGACCACGGTGAGCAGTTCTTC

v_gene: TRBV2
j_gene: TRBJ2-7
abundance: -
d_gene: TRBD1
CDR3aa: CASRLTGVSEQYF
CDR3nt: TGTGCCAGCAGGCTGACAGGGGTGAGCGAGCAGTACTTC

v_gene: TRBV10-1
j_gene: TRBJ1-2
abundance: -
d_gene: -
CDR3aa: CASSEERENGYTF
CDR3nt: TGCGCCAGCAGTGAGGAGAGGGAAAATGGCTACACCTTC

v_gene: TRBV10-3
j_gene: TRBJ1-2
abundance: few
d_gene: -
CDR3aa: CAISEESGYTF
CDR3nt: TGTGCCATCAGTGAGGAGAGTGGCTACACCTTC

v_gene: TRBV20-1
j_gene: TRBJ2-1
abundance: few
d_gene: TRBD2
CDR3aa: CSAQTAGVYNEQFF
CDR3nt: TGCAGTGCTCAGACAGCGGGGGTATACAATGAGCAGTTCTTC

v_gene: TRBV4-2
j_gene: TRBJ1-5
abundance: many
d_gene: TRBD1
CDR3aa: CASSPGTGSQPQHF
CDR3nt: TGTGCCAGCAGCCCGGGGACAGGGTCTCAGCCCCAGCATTTT

v_gene: TRBV29-1
j_gene: TRBJ1-4
abundance: many
d_gene: -
CDR3aa: CSVGRGRGEKLFF
CDR3nt: TGCAGCGTTGGGAGGGGGAGGGGTGAAAAACTGTTTTTT

v_gene: TRBV29-1
j_gene: TRBJ2-7
abundance: -
d_gene: -
CDR3aa: CSATGSYYEQYF
CDR3nt: TGCAGCGCCACGGGCAGTTACTACGAGCAGTACTTC

v_gene: TRBV5-1
j_gene: TRBJ2-5
abundance: few
d_gene: -
CDR3aa: CASSLVGGGWDQEAQYF
CDR3nt: TGCGCCAGCAGCTTGGTCGGTGGGGGCTGGGACCAAGAGGCCCAGTACTTC

v_gene: TRBV7-8
j_gene: TRBJ2-5
abundance: few
d_gene: -
CDR3aa: CASSFVLIPQETQYF
CDR3nt: TGTGCCAGCAGCTTCGTTCTTATCCCACAAGAGACCCAGTACTTC